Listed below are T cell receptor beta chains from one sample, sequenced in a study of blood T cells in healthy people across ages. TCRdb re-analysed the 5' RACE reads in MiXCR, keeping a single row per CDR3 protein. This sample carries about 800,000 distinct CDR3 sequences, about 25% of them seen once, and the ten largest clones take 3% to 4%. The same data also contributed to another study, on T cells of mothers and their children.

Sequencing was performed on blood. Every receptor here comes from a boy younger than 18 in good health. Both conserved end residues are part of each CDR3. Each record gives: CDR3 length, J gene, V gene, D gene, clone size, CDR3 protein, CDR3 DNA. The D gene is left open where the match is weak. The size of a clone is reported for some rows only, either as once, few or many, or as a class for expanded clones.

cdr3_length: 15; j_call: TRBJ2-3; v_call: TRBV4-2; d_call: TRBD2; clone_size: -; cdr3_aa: CASSQGTSGADTQYF; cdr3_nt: TGTGCCAGCAGCCAAGGGACTAGCGGGGCAGATACGCAGTATTTT
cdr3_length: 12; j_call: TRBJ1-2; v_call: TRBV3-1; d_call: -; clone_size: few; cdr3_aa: CASSPGLQGYTF; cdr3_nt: TGTGCCAGCAGCCCAGGATTACAGGGCTACACCTTC
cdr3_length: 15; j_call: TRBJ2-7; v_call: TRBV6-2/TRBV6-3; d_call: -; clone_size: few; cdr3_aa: CASSSPLDYSYEQYF; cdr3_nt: TGTGCCAGCTCTTCCCCCCTTGACTACTCCTACGAGCAGTACTTC
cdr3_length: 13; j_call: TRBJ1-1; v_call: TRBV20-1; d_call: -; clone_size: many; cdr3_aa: CSARIVGNTEAFF; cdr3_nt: TGCAGTGCTAGAATTGTGGGGAACACTGAAGCTTTCTTT
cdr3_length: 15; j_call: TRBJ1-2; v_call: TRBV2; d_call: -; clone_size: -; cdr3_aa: CASSGGAHPNYGYTF; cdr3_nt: TGTGCCAGCTCTGGTGGGGCGCACCCTAACTATGGCTACACCTTC
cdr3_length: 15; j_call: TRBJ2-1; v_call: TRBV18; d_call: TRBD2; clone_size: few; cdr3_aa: CASSLATSVFNEQFF; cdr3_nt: TGTGCCAGCTCACTAGCGACTAGCGTGTTCAATGAGCAGTTCTTC
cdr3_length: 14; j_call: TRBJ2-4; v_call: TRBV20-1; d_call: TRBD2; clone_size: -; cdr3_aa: CSGALAGAKNIQYF; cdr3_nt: TGCAGTGGGGCACTAGCGGGAGCCAAAAACATTCAGTACTTC
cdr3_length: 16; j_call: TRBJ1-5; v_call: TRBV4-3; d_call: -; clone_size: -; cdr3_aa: CASSQDTDTSNQPQHF; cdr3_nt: TGCGCCAGCAGCCAAGATACCGATACAAGTAATCAGCCCCAGCATTTT
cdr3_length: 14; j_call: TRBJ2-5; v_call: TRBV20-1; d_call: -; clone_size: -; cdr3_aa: CSARGPSGVWEQYF; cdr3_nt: TGCAGTGCTAGAGGCCCGTCGGGGGTATGGGAGCAGTACTTC
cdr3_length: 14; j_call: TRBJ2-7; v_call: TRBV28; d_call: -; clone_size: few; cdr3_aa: CASSFSDSSYEQYF; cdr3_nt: TGTGCCAGCAGTTTTTCAGACAGTTCCTACGAGCAGTACTTC
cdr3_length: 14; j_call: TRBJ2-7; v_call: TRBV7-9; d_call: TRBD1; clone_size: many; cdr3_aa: CASSLVREQGEQYF; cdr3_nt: TGTGCCAGCAGCTTAGTAAGGGAACAGGGGGAGCAGTACTTC
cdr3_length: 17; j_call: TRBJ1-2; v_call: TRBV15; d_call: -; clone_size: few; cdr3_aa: CATSSPYQTNLDYGYTF; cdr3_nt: TGTGCCACCAGCAGTCCCTATCAGACGAACTTGGACTATGGCTACACCTTC
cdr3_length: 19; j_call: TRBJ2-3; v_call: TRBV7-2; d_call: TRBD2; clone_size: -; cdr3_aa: CASSLAHLTSGRKADTQYF; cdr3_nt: TGTGCCAGCAGCTTAGCCCATCTGACTAGCGGGAGAAAGGCAGATACGCAGTATTTT
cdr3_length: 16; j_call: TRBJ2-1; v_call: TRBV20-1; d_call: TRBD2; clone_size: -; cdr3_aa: CGARDRERGPYNEQFF; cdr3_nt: TGCGGTGCTAGAGATCGCGAGCGGGGGCCCTACAATGAGCAGTTCTTC
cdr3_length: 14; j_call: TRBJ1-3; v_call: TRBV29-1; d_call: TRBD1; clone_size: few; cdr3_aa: CSAGTANSGNTIYF; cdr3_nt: TGCAGCGCCGGGACAGCGAACTCTGGAAACACCATATATTTT
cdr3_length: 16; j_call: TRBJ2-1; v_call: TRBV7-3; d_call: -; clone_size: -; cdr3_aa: CASSLSPAVDCNEQFF; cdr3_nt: TGTGCCAGCAGCTTAAGCCCAGCCGTGGACTGCAATGAGCAGTTCTTC
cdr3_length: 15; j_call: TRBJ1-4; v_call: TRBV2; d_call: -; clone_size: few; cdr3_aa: CASSELGSLNEKLFF; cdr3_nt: TGTGCCAGCAGTGAATTGGGCAGCCTTAATGAAAAACTGTTTTTT
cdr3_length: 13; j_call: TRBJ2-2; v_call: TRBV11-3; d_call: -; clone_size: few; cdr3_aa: CASSQQGHGELFF; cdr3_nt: TGTGCCAGCAGCCAACAGGGACACGGGGAGCTGTTTTTT
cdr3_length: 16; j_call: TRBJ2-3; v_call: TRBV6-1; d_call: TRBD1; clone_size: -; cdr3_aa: CASSPSGTANTDTQYF; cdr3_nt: TGTGCCAGCAGCCCTTCCGGGACAGCGAACACAGATACGCAGTATTTT
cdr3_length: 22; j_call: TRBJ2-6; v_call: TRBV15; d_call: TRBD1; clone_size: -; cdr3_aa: CATSRDSLLKGARGPGANVLTF; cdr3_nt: TGTGCCACCAGCAGAGATAGCCTCTTAAAGGGGGCGCGTGGACCTGGGGCCAACGTCCTGACTTTC
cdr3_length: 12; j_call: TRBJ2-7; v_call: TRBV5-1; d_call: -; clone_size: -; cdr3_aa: CASSLTRGEQYF; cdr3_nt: TGCGCCAGCAGCTTGACCCGGGGCGAGCAGTACTTC
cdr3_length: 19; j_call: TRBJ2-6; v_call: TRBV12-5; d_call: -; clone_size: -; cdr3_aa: CASGLNRRDKKAGANVLTF; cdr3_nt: TGTGCTAGTGGTTTGAACCGCCGGGACAAAAAAGCCGGGGCCAACGTCCTGACTTTC
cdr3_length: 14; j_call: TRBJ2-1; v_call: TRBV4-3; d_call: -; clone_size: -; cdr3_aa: CASSQLREGNEQFF; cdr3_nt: TGCGCCAGCAGCCAATTGCGGGAAGGGAATGAGCAGTTCTTC
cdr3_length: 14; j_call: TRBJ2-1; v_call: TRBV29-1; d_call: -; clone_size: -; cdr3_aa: CSAPGRSSYNEQFF; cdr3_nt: TGCAGCGCACCAGGACGGAGCTCCTACAATGAGCAGTTCTTC
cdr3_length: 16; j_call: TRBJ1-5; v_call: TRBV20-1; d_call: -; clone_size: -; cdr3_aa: CSARGGSGASTDTQHF; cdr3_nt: TGCAGTGCTAGAGGGGGTAGCGGGGCTAGCACAGATACGCAGCATTTT
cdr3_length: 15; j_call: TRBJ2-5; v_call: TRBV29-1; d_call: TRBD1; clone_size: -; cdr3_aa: CSVERQGQEIGTQYF; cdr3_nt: TGCAGCGTTGAGAGACAGGGCCAAGAGATCGGGACCCAGTACTTC
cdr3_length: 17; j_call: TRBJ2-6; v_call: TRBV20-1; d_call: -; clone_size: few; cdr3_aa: CSARAGVGAHGANVLTF; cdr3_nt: TGCAGTGCTAGAGCTGGGGTGGGGGCGCATGGGGCCAACGTCCTGACTTTC
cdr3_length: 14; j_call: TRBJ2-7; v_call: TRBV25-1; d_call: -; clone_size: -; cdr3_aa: CASSNPGGSGEQYF; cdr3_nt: TGTGCCAGCTCCAACCCCGGGGGCTCAGGCGAGCAGTACTTC
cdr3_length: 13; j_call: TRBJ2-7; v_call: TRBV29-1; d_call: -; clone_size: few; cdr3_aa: CSVYGGRFHEQYF; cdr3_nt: TGCAGCGTTTACGGGGGGCGCTTCCACGAGCAGTACTTC
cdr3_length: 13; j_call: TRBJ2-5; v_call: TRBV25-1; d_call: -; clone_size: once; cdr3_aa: CASSEPVGATQYF; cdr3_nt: TGTGCCAGCAGTGAACCGGTTGGGGCGACCCAGTACTTC
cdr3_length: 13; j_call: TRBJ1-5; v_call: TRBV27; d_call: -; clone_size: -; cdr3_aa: CASSLKDSKKQHF; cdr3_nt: TGTGCCAGCAGTTTAAAGGACAGCAAAAAACAGCATTTT
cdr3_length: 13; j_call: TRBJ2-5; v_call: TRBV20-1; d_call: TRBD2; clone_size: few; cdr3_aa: CSASGRARETQYF; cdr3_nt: TGCAGTGCTAGCGGGAGGGCACGGGAGACCCAGTACTTC
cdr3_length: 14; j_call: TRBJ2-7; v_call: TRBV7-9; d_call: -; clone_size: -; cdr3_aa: CASSLETGGDEQYF; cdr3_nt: TGTGCCAGCAGCCTAGAGACAGGCGGTGACGAGCAGTACTTC
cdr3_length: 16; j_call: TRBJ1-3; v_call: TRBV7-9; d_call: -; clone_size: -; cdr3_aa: CASSSGDGGSGNTIYF; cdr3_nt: TGTGCCAGCAGCTCGGGAGACGGGGGCTCTGGAAACACCATATATTTT
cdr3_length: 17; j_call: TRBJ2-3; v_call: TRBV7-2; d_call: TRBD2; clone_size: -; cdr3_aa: CASSEKLRSGRTDTQYF; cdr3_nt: TGTGCCAGCAGCGAAAAGCTCAGGAGCGGGAGGACAGATACGCAGTATTTT
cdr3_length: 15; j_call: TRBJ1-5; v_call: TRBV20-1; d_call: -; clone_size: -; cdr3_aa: CSANRELISNQPQHF; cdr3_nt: TGCAGTGCTAACCGGGAACTAATTAGCAATCAGCCCCAGCATTTT
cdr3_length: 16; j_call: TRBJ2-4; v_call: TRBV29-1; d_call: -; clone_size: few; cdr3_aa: CSVLSPGLEGWNIQYF; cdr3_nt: TGCAGCGTTCTATCCCCGGGACTTGAGGGTTGGAACATTCAGTACTTC
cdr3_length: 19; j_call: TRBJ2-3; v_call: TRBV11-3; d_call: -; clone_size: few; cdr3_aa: CASSFTSGFGGARVDTQYF; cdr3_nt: TGTGCCAGCAGCTTCACCAGTGGCTTTGGCGGGGCGAGAGTCGATACGCAGTATTTT
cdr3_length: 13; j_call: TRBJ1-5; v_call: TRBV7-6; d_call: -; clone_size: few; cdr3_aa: CASSLTGYQPQHF; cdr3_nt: TGTGCCAGCAGCCTAACGGGGTATCAGCCCCAGCATTTT
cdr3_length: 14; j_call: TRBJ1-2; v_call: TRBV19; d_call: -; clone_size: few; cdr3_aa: CASTTRQKNYGYTF; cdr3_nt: TGTGCCAGTACCACGCGACAGAAAAACTATGGCTACACCTTC
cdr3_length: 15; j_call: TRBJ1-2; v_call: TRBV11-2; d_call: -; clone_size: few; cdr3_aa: CASSLVEGGGYGYTF; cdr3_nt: TGTGCCAGCAGCTTAGTTGAAGGGGGAGGATATGGCTACACCTTC
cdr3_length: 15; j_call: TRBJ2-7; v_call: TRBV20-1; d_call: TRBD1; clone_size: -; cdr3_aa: CSALTGTGGENEQYF; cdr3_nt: TGCAGTGCCCTAACCGGGACAGGGGGCGAGAACGAGCAGTACTTC
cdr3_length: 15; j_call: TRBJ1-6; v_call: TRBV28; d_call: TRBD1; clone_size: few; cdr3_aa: CASRSGQGANSPLHF; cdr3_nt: TGTGCCAGCAGAAGCGGACAGGGGGCTAATTCACCCCTCCACTTT
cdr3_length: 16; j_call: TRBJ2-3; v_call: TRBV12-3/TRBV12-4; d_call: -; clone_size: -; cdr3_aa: CASSPAGVKSTDTQYF; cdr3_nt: TGTGCCAGCAGTCCAGCGGGCGTTAAGAGCACAGATACGCAGTATTTT
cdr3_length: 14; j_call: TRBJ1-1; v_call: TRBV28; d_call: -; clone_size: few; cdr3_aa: CASSFFGRDPEAFF; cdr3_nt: TGTGCCAGCAGTTTCTTTGGCAGGGACCCTGAAGCTTTCTTT
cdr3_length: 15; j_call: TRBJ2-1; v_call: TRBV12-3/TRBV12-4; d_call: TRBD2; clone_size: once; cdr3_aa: CASSPGRGGYNEQFF; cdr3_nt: TGTGCCAGCAGCCCCGGACGGGGGGGCTACAATGAGCAGTTCTTC
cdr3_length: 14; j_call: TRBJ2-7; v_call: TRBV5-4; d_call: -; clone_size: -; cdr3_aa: CASSTGLQTYEQYF; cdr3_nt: TGTGCCAGCAGCACGGGACTGCAGACCTACGAGCAGTACTTC
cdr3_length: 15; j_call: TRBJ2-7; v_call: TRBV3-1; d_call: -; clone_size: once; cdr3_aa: CASSPRPTFSYEQYF; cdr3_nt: TGTGCCAGCAGCCCCAGGCCAACTTTCTCCTACGAGCAGTACTTC
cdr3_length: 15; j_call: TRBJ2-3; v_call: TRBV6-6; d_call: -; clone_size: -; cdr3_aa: CASSYEATATDTQYF; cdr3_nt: TGTGCCAGCAGTTATGAAGCAACGGCCACGGATACGCAGTATTTT
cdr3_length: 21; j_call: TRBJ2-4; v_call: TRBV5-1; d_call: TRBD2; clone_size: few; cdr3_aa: CVSSFAASDSGKGLAKNIQYF; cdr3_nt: TGCGTCAGCAGCTTTGCCGCGAGTGATAGCGGGAAAGGATTAGCCAAAAACATTCAGTACTTC
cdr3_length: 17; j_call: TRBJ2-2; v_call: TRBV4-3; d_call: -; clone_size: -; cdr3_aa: CASSQDAAGALRGELFF; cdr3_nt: TGCGCCAGCAGCCAGGACGCCGCAGGGGCCTTGAGAGGGGAGCTGTTTTTT
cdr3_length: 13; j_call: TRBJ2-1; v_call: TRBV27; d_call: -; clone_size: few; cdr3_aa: CASSPSSRDEQFF; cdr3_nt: TGTGCCAGCAGTCCCTCCTCACGGGATGAGCAGTTCTTC
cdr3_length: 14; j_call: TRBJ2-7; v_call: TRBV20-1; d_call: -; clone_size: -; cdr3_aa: CSARPYLASYEQYF; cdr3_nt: TGCAGTGCTAGGCCCTATCTAGCTTCCTACGAGCAGTACTTC
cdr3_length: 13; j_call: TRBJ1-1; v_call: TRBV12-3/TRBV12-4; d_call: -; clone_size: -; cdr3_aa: CASSLEGWPEAFF; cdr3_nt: TGTGCCAGCAGTTTGGAGGGCTGGCCTGAAGCTTTCTTT
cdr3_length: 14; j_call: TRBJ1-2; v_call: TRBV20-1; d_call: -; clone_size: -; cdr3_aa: CSARDTAVNYGYTF; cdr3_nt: TGCAGTGCTAGAGATACGGCAGTTAACTATGGCTACACCTTC
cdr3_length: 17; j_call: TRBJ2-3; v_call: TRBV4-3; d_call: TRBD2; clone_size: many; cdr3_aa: CASSQRTGDYKPDTQYF; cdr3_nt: TGCGCCAGCAGCCAAAGGACCGGGGACTATAAACCAGATACGCAGTATTTT
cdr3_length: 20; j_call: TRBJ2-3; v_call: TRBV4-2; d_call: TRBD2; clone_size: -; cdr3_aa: CASSQRVGGTSGTSTDTQYF; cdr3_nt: TGTGCCAGCAGCCAAAGGGTGGGCGGGACTAGCGGAACTAGCACAGATACGCAGTATTTT